The 32 T cell receptor beta chains below all came from one sample that was sequenced in a study of cytomegalovirus exposure and HLA in healthy donors. With 60 Vbeta and 13 Jbeta primers, the PCR was carried out. Sequencing was performed with immunoSEQ multiplex PCR; in TCRdb, only in-frame clones are kept and a portion is missing. The sample holds about 140,000 clones; 75% to 90% are singletons and the top ten take 2.5% to 3.5%. Material: PBMCs. These TCRs come from a woman in her twenties or thirties in good health and CMV-seronegative.

The rearrangement joins TRBV2 to TRBJ2-3, with 10 nucleotides matching TRBD2. V dropped 4 bases and J dropped 6; count of bases not matched to a gene: 7. This CDR3 comprises 15 residues. Per the germline V gene, CDR1 is SNHLY and CDR2 is FYNNEI. The CDR3 spells CASSGLSGRADTQYF. CDR3 sequence (DNA): TGTGCCAGCAGTGGTCTGAGCGGGAGGGCCGATACGCAGTATTTT.

V usage is TRBV9 and J usage is TRBJ2-3; 7 nucleotides align to TRBD1. Germline V gene sequence: CDR1 SGDLS, CDR2 YYNGEE. The length of the CDR3 is 18 residues. The V and J ends lost 2 bases and 0 bases, in that order; junction bases with no gene match: 12. DNA of the CDR3: TGTGCCAGCAGCGTCTCAAAGACAGGGCCTTTGAGCACAGATACGCAGTATTTT. It yields the protein CASSVSKTGPLSTDTQYF.

The chain employs TRBV18 and TRBJ1-3; D perhaps matches TRBD1 (6 bases). The CDR3 is made up of 15 amino acids. V lost 2 bases and J lost 0, with 8 bases in between. Germline CDR1 KGHSH, CDR2 LQKENI. The CDR3 DNA follows: TGTGCCAGCTCACCAGGACAGTCCTCTGGAAACACCATATATTTT. Translated, it gives CASSPGQSSGNTIYF.

This chain uses TRBV15 with TRBJ1-4; D call uncertain. CDR3 length: 15 amino acids. The V end lost 0 bases, the J end lost 0 bases, and 5 bases lay between the germline ends. Germline V gene sequence: CDR1 LNHNV, CDR2 YYDKDF (reference sequence). As DNA, the CDR3 is TGTGCCACCAGCAGAGATACTGCAACTAATGAAAAACTGTTTTTT. Protein product: CATSRDTATNEKLFF.

J is TRBJ2-2 and V is TRBV6-5; tentative D call: TRBD2 (5 bases). The CDR3 is 14 amino acids. Looked up from germline, CDR1 is MNHEY and CDR2 is SVGAGI. Trimming took 4 bases from V and 7 from J, leaving 13 bases between them. The CDR3 coding sequence is TGTGCCAGCAGTTTCGTTGGGAGTGGCGGGGAGCTGTTTTTT. Its translation: CASSFVGSGGELFF.

This chain connects TRBV5-5 to TRBJ1-5; 7 positions agree with TRBD1. From germline, CDR1 is SGHKS and CDR2 YYEKEE (reference sequence). The J segment lost 6 bases and the V segment lost 4 bases, leaving 7 bases of the junction unmatched. The CDR3 has 14 residues. The CDR3 is CASSQTGVVQPQHF. CDR3 in DNA: TGTGCCAGCAGCCAAACAGGGGTCGTTCAGCCCCAGCATTTT.

V and J are TRBV5-4 and TRBJ2-7, with a possible D match to TRBD2 (5 bases). This CDR3 is built from 14 residues. The germline V and J ends were trimmed by 0 bases and 2 bases, with 9 bases remaining between them. CDR1 and CDR2 from the germline V gene are SGHNT and YYREEE (reference sequence). CDR3 in amino acids: CASSLAGNTYEQYF. CDR3 DNA: TGTGCCAGCAGCTTGGCGGGGAACACCTACGAGCAGTACTTC.

The rearrangement joins TRBV5-1 to TRBJ1-4, with 10 bases that match TRBD1. J gave up 5 bases and V 4 bases, and 5 bases lay outside the gene matches. This CDR3 is built from 15 residues. Germline assignment: CDR1 SGHRS and CDR2 YFSETQ. CDR3 in amino acids: CASSRDRGHNEKLFF. The CDR3 DNA reads as TGCGCCAGCAGCAGAGACAGGGGGCACAATGAAAAACTGTTTTTT.

The chain links TRBV27 to TRBJ1-1; D not certain. The germline V gene has CDR1 MNHEY and CDR2 SMNVEV (reference sequence). The CDR3 is made up of 15 amino acids. Deletions cut 6 bases from V and 3 bases from J, with 17 bases between. CDR3 in amino acids: CASSPLARLYTEAFF. The CDR3, as DNA: TGTGCCAGCAGCCCACTTGCCCGTCTATACACTGAAGCTTTCTTT.

The chain has TRBV10-1 and TRBJ1-1, with unresolved D. Germline lookup yields CDR1 WNHNN and CDR2 SYGVQD (reference sequence). This CDR3 spans 13 amino acids. Trimming stripped 6 bases from V and 2 bases from J, with 10 bases between. Here the CDR3 DNA reads TGCGCCAGCAGCTACCGCAAAAACACTGAAGCTTTCTTT. Encoded protein: CASSYRKNTEAFF.

This clone has more than one count but fewer than ten. The chain is built from TRBV2 and TRBJ1-3, with D uncertain. CDR1 is SNHLY, CDR2 FYNNEI, per germline. V dropped 5 bases and J dropped 4 bases, with 6 bases sitting between them. This CDR3 region has 12 residues. DNA for the CDR3: TGTGCCAGCAGTTTCCTGGGAAACACCATATATTTT. Translated, it gives CASSFLGNTIYF.

This chain connects TRBV7-9 to TRBJ2-1; TRBD2 matches at 12 bases. From germline, CDR1 is SEHNR and CDR2 FQNEAQ (reference sequence). The CDR3 loop spans 15 amino acids. Trimming at V came to 5 bases and at J to 4 bases, leaving 3 bases not matched to a gene. The chain's CDR3 is CASSPSGGGYNEQFF. The CDR3, as DNA: TGTGCCAGCAGCCCTAGCGGGGGGGGGTACAATGAGCAGTTCTTC.

The V and J genes are TRBV11-2 and TRBJ2-2, with D unclear. V was clipped by 5 bases and J by 4 bases, with 2 bases between them. The CDR3 is 11 residues long. Looked up from germline, CDR1 is SGHAT and CDR2 is FQNNGV. CDR3 residues: CASSLTGELFF. The DNA of the CDR3 is TGTGCCAGCAGCCTCACCGGGGAGCTGTTTTTT.

The chain recombines TRBV19 with TRBJ1-5; TRBD1 matches 8 bases. Germline V gives CDR1 LNHDA, CDR2 SQIVND (reference sequence). The CDR3 spans 13 residues. With V trimmed by 5 bases and J by 6 bases, 3 bases remained unmatched. The CDR3 reads CASSATGGQPQHF. The CDR3 DNA reads as TGTGCCAGTAGTGCTACAGGGGGTCAGCCCCAGCATTTT.

The rearrangement joins TRBV7-9 to TRBJ1-4, with no clear D. The CDR3 length is 16 residues. Looked up from germline, CDR1 is SEHNR and CDR2 is FQNEAQ (reference sequence). Trimming took off 1 base at V and 3 bases at J, with 12 bases between the two ends. This CDR3 reads CASSLGMGGSNEKLFF. Here the CDR3 DNA reads TGTGCCAGCAGCTTAGGTATGGGAGGATCTAATGAAAAACTGTTTTTT.

The chain employs TRBV18 and TRBJ1-2, with TRBD1 as a possible D gene (6 bases). V was cut by 2 bases and J by 3 bases, with 13 bases left in between. The CDR3 has 15 amino acids. Germline CDR1 and CDR2: KGHSH and LQKENI. The CDR3 loop reads CASSPSGGGHYGYTF. The CDR3 DNA follows: TGTGCCAGCTCACCATCGGGGGGCGGTCACTATGGCTACACCTTC.

The chain combines TRBV19 with TRBJ2-3; 9 bases match TRBD2. J gave up 1 base and V 8 bases, and 4 bases lay outside the gene matches. Germline loops: CDR1 LNHDA, CDR2 SQIVND (reference sequence). This CDR3 has 14 amino acids. The CDR3 loop reads CASRGGGGTDTQYF. Written as DNA, the CDR3 is TGTGCCAGTCGCGGGGGGGGTGGCACAGATACGCAGTATTTT.

This clone occurred once. The chain employs TRBV5-1 and TRBJ2-7; no definite D call. This CDR3 has 14 amino acids. The germline V gene encodes CDR1 SGHRS and CDR2 YFSETQ. Trimming took off 1 base at V and 0 bases at J, with 8 bases between the two ends. The CDR3 DNA follows: TGCGCCAGCAGCTTGACGGTGAGCTCCTACGAGCAGTACTTC. Translating it yields CASSLTVSSYEQYF. The whole variable domain, remainder taken from reference TRBV5-1 and TRBJ2-7, is KAGVTQTPRYLIKTRGQQVTLSCSPISGHRSVSWYQQTPGQGLQFLFEYFSETQRNKGNFPGRFSGRQFSNSRSEMNVSTLELGDSALYLCASSLTVSSYEQYFGPGTRLTVT.

The chain recombines TRBV6-1 with TRBJ2-1; D might be TRBD2 (6 bases). Trimming removed 3 bases at V and 12 bases at J, with 21 bases between. This CDR3 spans 15 amino acids. Germline values: CDR1 MNHNS, CDR2 SASEGT. The CDR3: CASSDGVIGSGWQFF. The CDR3, as DNA: TGTGCCAGCAGTGATGGGGTTATCGGGAGTGGGTGGCAGTTCTTC.

V usage is TRBV28 and J usage is TRBJ2-5; 11 bases are a match to TRBD1. J lost 5 bases, V lost 2 bases, and 7 bases had no gene match. The CDR3 contains 16 residues. Germline V gene lookup returns CDR1 MDHEN and CDR2 SYDVKM. In nucleotides, the CDR3 is TGTGCCAGCAGTTTACGTAGGACAGGGGGCGGGGAGACCCAGTACTTC. This gives the protein CASSLRRTGGGETQYF.

This chain joins TRBV19 and TRBJ2-1, with 8 positions matching TRBD2. V dropped 2 bases and J dropped 9; count of bases not matched to a gene: 9. The CDR3 length is 15 residues. CDR1 and CDR2 (germline): LNHDA, SQIVND (reference sequence). DNA of the CDR3: TGTGCCAGTAGTATACGGCGGGAGGAAGGGTTTGAGCAGTTCTTC. Translating gives CASSIRREEGFEQFF.

This chain links TRBV18 with TRBJ2-5, with TRBD1 identical over 8 bases. Trimming at V came to 4 bases and at J to 1 base, leaving 2 bases not matched to a gene. CDR1 is KGHSH, CDR2 LQKENI, per germline. The CDR3 is 14 residues long. Here the CDR3 reads CASSRGTGQETQYF. The CDR3 DNA is TGTGCCAGCTCACGGGGGACAGGCCAAGAGACCCAGTACTTC.

The chain carries TRBV7-8 and TRBJ1-3, with D maybe TRBD1 (5 bases). V was pared by 1 base and J by 7 bases, with 11 bases between. CDR3 length equals 14 residues. From germline, CDR1 is SGHVS and CDR2 FQNEAQ. The CDR3, as DNA: TGTGCCAGCAGCTTAGGGACAATGAGCAACACCATATATTTT. Translated: CASSLGTMSNTIYF.

V is TRBV11-3 and J is TRBJ2-1; 13 nucleotides align to TRBD2. The V segment lost 5 bases and the J segment 6 bases; nucleotides outside the gene matches: 4. The CDR3 covers 15 residues. Germline CDR1 reads SGHNT; CDR2 reads YENEEA. The CDR3 DNA sequence: TGTGCCAGCAGCCCTGGACTAGCGGGAGCCAATGAGCAGTTCTTC. Protein product: CASSPGLAGANEQFF.

The rearrangement links TRBV27 to TRBJ2-3; 14 bases fit TRBD2. The CDR3 totals 18 residues. Germline CDR1 is MNHEY and CDR2 is SMNVEV (reference sequence). The V gene end was trimmed by 4 bases and the J gene end by 5 bases; junction bases not matched to a gene: 11. CDR3 coding DNA: TGTGCCAGCAGTTCGAGACCGGGACTAGCGGGGGTGGGAGATACGCAGTATTTT. This codes for CASSSRPGLAGVGDTQYF.

The chain carries TRBV19 and TRBJ1-4, with D tentatively TRBD1 (5 bases). Germline lookup yields CDR1 LNHDA and CDR2 SQIVND (reference sequence). The CDR3 spans 16 residues. Trimming shortened V by 4 bases and J by 0 bases, and 12 bases separated the two germline ends. CDR3 in amino acids: CASSTPRQTTNEKLFF. CDR3 nucleotide sequence: TGTGCCAGTAGTACTCCTAGACAGACAACTAATGAAAAACTGTTTTTT.

The rearrangement uses TRBV6-6 and TRBJ1-4; D possibly corresponds to TRBD1 (5 bases). The CDR3 covers 15 residues. V was pared by 4 bases and J by 7 bases, with 16 bases between. Germline V gene sequence: CDR1 MNHNY, CDR2 SVGAGI (reference sequence). This CDR3 reads CASSSRRGVREKLFF. As DNA, the CDR3 is TGTGCCAGCAGTTCCAGAAGGGGCGTCCGTGAAAAACTGTTTTTT.

The chain recombines TRBV19 with TRBJ2-7; D is perhaps TRBD2 (7 bases). In germline, CDR1 is LNHDA, CDR2 SQIVND (reference sequence). The CDR3 sequence is 14 residues long. With 5 bases removed from V and 5 bases from J, the gap between germline ends came to 16 bases. The CDR3: CASSLYGGGNEQYF. As DNA, the CDR3 is TGTGCCAGTAGTCTCTACGGCGGGGGCAACGAGCAGTACTTC.

This chain links TRBV9 with TRBJ2-7; tentative D call: TRBD1 (6 bases). Trimming cost V 9 bases and J 5 bases, with 24 bases left between them. The germline gives CDR1 SGDLS, CDR2 YYNGEE. The CDR3 sequence is 15 residues long. CDR3 in DNA: TGTGCCACCCGGAAAGACAGGCAAGGGTCTAACGAGCAGTACTTC. Its translation is CATRKDRQGSNEQYF.

V is TRBV29-1 and J is TRBJ2-1, with TRBD2 matching 7 bases. The CDR3 is 16 residues long. J gave up 5 bases and V 4 bases, and 14 bases lay outside the gene matches. Germline CDR1 and CDR2: SQVTM and ANQGSEA. This CDR3 reads CSVAARLAGMNNEQFF. CDR3 nucleotides: TGCAGCGTTGCCGCGCGACTAGCCGGGATGAACAATGAGCAGTTCTTC.

The V and J genes are TRBV11-2 and TRBJ1-1; D is unclear. Trimming removed 5 bases from V and 1 base from J, with 14 bases in between. The germline V gene encodes CDR1 SGHAT and CDR2 FQNNGV. The CDR3 has 15 amino acids. The CDR3 region is CASSPFQVANTEAFF. CDR3 DNA sequence: TGTGCCAGCAGCCCCTTCCAAGTGGCGAACACTGAAGCTTTCTTT.

The chain employs TRBV2 and TRBJ2-2; 7 nucleotides align to TRBD2. Germline V lookup: CDR1 SNHLY, CDR2 FYNNEI. Trimming cost V 7 bases and J 0 bases; bases outside gene matches: 5. There are 15 residues in the CDR3. The chain's CDR3 is CASKLGLANTGELFF. The CDR3 DNA reads TGTGCCAGCAAGTTAGGACTAGCGAACACCGGGGAGCTGTTTTTT.